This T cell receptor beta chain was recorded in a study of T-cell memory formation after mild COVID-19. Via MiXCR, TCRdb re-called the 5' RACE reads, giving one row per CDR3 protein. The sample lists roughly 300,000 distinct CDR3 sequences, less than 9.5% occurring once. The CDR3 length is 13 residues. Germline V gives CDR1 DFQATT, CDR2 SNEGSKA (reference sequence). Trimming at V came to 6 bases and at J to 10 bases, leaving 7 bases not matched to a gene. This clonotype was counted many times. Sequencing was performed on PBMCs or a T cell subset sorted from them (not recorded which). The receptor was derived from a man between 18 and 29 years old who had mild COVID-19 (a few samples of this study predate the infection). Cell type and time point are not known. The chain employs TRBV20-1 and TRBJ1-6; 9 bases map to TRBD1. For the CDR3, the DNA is TGCAGTGCAGGGACAGGGTCCGGGTCACCCCTCCACTTT. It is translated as CSAGTGSGSPLHF.